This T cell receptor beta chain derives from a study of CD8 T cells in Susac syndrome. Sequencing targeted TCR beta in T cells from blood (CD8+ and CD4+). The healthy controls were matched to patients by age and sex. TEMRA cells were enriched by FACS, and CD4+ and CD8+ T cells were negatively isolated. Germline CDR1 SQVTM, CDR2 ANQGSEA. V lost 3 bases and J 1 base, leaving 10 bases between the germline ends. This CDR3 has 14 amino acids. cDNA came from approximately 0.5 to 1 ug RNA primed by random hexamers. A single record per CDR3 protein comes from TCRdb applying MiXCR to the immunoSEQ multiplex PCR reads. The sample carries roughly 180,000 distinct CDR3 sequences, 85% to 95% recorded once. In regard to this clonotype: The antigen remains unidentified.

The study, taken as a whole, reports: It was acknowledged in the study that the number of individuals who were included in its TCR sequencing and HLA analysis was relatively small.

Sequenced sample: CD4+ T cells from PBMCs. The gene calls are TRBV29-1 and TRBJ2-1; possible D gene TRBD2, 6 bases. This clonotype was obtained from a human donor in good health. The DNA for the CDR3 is TGCAGCGTTGATACTAGCTTATCCTACAATGAGCAGTTCTTC. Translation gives CSVDTSLSYNEQFF.